These T cell receptor beta chains were read from a single sample in a study of hypomethylating agent response in myelodysplastic syndrome. Data came from immunoSEQ multiplex PCR; TCRdb stores just in-frame clones and leaves some out. The data show about 5,400 clones, 88% seen once. The specimen comprised bone marrow, sampled before or after starting hypomethylating agent treatment for myelodysplastic syndrome (not recorded which). The receptors stem from a human donor with myelodysplastic syndrome. CDR3s include the opening cysteine and the closing phenylalanine or tryptophan. A D gene is named only where the DNA matches it firmly. Part of the rows lack a size; the others show once, few, many or a class for expanded clones.

D,length,J,V,size,CDR3,DNA
TRBD1,15,TRBJ2-7,TRBV9,NA,CASSVTGGKTYEQYF,TGTGCCAGCAGTGTGACAGGGGGCAAGACCTACGAGCAGTACTTC
NA,13,TRBJ1-6,TRBV10-1,NA,CASSGARDSPLHF,TGCGCCAGCAGTGGGGCCAGGGATTCACCCCTCCACTTT
TRBD2,17,TRBJ2-7,TRBV7-9,NA,CASSLFTGGRIIYEQYF,TGTGCCAGCAGCTTATTCACCGGCGGGAGGATTATCTACGAGCAGTACTTC
NA,15,TRBJ1-6,TRBV5-1,few,CASSPQQGAYSPLHF,TGCGCCAGCAGCCCGCAACAGGGCGCCTATTCACCCCTCCACTTT
NA,17,TRBJ2-1,TRBV5-6,NA,CASSLAGGRGAHNEQFF,TGTGCCAGCAGCTTAGCCGGGGGGCGAGGGGCCCACAATGAGCAGTTCTTC
TRBD1,17,TRBJ1-1,TRBV19,NA,CASSRPGDRRSNTEAFF,TGTGCCAGTAGCCGCCCAGGGGACAGGAGATCGAACACTGAAGCTTTCTTT
NA,14,TRBJ1-2,TRBV6-1,NA,CASSEAHRNYGYTF,TGTGCCAGCAGTGAAGCTCACAGGAACTATGGCTACACCTTC
NA,14,TRBJ2-3,TRBV6-6,NA,CASSRIASTDTQYF,TGTGCCAGCAGCCGGATTGCTAGCACAGATACGCAGTATTTT
TRBD1,15,TRBJ2-7,TRBV5-1,NA,CASSPGWDRGHEQYF,TGCGCCAGCAGCCCTGGCTGGGACAGGGGGCATGAGCAGTACTTC
NA,16,TRBJ1-3,TRBV6-6,NA,CASSLASGAAGNTIYF,TGTGCCAGCAGTCTCGCTTCGGGGGCGGCTGGAAACACCATATATTTT
TRBD1,14,TRBJ1-2,TRBV15,NA,CATSSRQGNYGYTF,TGTGCCACCAGCAGTCGACAGGGAAACTATGGCTACACCTTC
NA,11,TRBJ1-1,TRBV7-8,NA,CASSLTGEAFF,TGTGCCAGCAGCTTAACAGGAGAAGCTTTCTTT
NA,16,TRBJ1-3,TRBV19,NA,CASLGWGGGPGNTIYF,TGTGCCAGCTTGGGATGGGGGGGCGGCCCTGGAAACACCATATATTTT
NA,13,TRBJ2-1,TRBV19,NA,CASRWAGSNEQFF,TGTGCCAGTAGGTGGGCAGGCAGCAATGAGCAGTTCTTC
TRBD1,15,TRBJ1-1,TRBV6-1,NA,CASSFRDRGLTEAFF,TGTGCCAGCAGTTTCCGGGACAGGGGGCTCACTGAAGCTTTCTTT
NA,14,TRBJ1-2,TRBV19,NA,CASSGPGLASGYTF,TGTGCCAGTAGCGGTCCCGGGTTAGCGTCGGGCTACACCTTC
NA,15,TRBJ1-1,TRBV7-2,NA,CASSLASTANTEAFF,TGTGCCAGCAGCTTAGCCTCCACAGCGAACACTGAAGCTTTCTTT
NA,13,TRBJ2-5,TRBV7-2,NA,CASSLETAETQYF,TGTGCCAGCAGCTTAGAGACAGCAGAGACCCAGTACTTC
NA,15,TRBJ1-6,TRBV10-3,NA,CAISDWTGGNSPLHF,TGTGCCATCAGTGACTGGACGGGAGGGAATTCACCCCTCCACTTT
NA,14,TRBJ2-2,TRBV19,NA,CASTRNPNTGELFF,TGTGCCAGTACTAGGAACCCTAACACCGGGGAGCTGTTTTTT
NA,13,TRBJ2-2,TRBV30,NA,CAWSVSGPGELFF,TGTGCCTGGAGTGTCAGTGGGCCCGGGGAGCTGTTTTTT
NA,14,TRBJ2-3,TRBV7-3,NA,CASSLRSPPDTQYF,TGTGCCAGCAGCTTACGGTCTCCCCCAGATACGCAGTATTTT
NA,13,TRBJ1-2,TRBV4-1,once,CASSQDTNYGYTF,TGCGCCAGCAGCCAGGACACAAACTATGGCTACACCTTC
TRBD1,19,TRBJ2-7,TRBV9,once,CASSVGRDRGVRRGNEQYF,TGTGCCAGCAGCGTAGGGAGGGACAGGGGAGTAAGGAGGGGCAACGAGCAGTACTTC
TRBD1,16,TRBJ2-7,TRBV27,NA,CASTFSGTGGSYEQYF,TGTGCCAGCACCTTTTCCGGGACAGGGGGTTCCTACGAGCAGTACTTC
NA,14,TRBJ2-3,TRBV5-1,once,CASSVDGLLDTQYF,TGCGCCAGCAGCGTGGACGGACTCTTGGATACGCAGTATTTT
NA,12,TRBJ1-5,TRBV7-2,NA,CASSSTNQPQHF,TGTGCCAGCAGCTCTACCAATCAGCCCCAGCATTTT
TRBD2,15,TRBJ2-3,TRBV9,NA,CASGTLAGSTDTQYF,TGTGCCAGCGGTACCTTAGCGGGATCAACAGATACGCAGTATTTT
NA,12,TRBJ1-1,TRBV7-9,NA,CASSYDMLKAFF,TGTGCCAGCAGCTACGACATGCTGAAAGCTTTCTTT
TRBD1,14,TRBJ2-3,TRBV6-6,once,CASSYGQGTDTQYF,TGTGCCAGCAGTTACGGACAGGGCACAGATACGCAGTATTTT
NA,13,TRBJ2-1,TRBV9,once,CASSVAGHNEQFF,TGTGCCAGCAGCGTAGCGGGGCACAATGAGCAGTTCTTC
NA,13,TRBJ2-7,TRBV6-1,NA,CASSGGLSYEQYF,TGTGCCAGCAGTGGCGGCCTCTCCTACGAGCAGTACTTC
TRBD1,15,TRBJ2-2,TRBV5-5,NA,CASNTGTGDTGELFF,TGTGCCAGCAACACCGGGACAGGGGACACGGGGGAGCTGTTTTTT
TRBD1,15,TRBJ1-4,TRBV6-6,once,CASSYGDRANEKLFF,TGTGCCAGCAGTTACGGGGACAGGGCTAATGAAAAACTGTTTTTT
NA,14,TRBJ1-3,TRBV5-1,NA,CASSSDISGNTIYF,TGCGCCAGCAGCTCCGACATCTCTGGAAACACCATATATTTT
NA,13,TRBJ1-5,TRBV18,NA,CASSPDRNQPQHF,TGTGCCAGCTCCCCCGACAGGAATCAGCCCCAGCATTTT
NA,16,TRBJ1-1,TRBV9,once,CASSVATGIFGTEAFF,TGTGCCAGCAGCGTAGCTACAGGGATCTTTGGCACTGAAGCTTTCTTT
NA,12,TRBJ1-1,TRBV6-6,few,CASRPGRTEAFF,TGTGCCAGCAGGCCAGGGCGGACTGAAGCTTTCTTT
NA,13,TRBJ1-1,TRBV19,once,CASSIGSWTEAFF,TGTGCCAGTAGTATCGGAAGTTGGACTGAAGCTTTCTTT
TRBD1,21,TRBJ1-3,TRBV4-2,NA,CASSHSSGTGEFFSSGNTIYF,TGTGCCAGCAGCCATTCTTCCGGGACAGGGGAATTCTTCTCCTCTGGAAACACCATATATTTT
TRBD2,14,TRBJ2-1,TRBV2,NA,CASSPWGGMYEQFF,TGTGCCAGCAGTCCCTGGGGGGGGATGTATGAGCAGTTCTTC
NA,14,TRBJ2-5,TRBV2,NA,CASSEGYREETQYF,TGTGCCAGCAGTGAAGGCTACAGGGAAGAGACCCAGTACTTC
NA,13,TRBJ1-2,TRBV9,NA,CASSVGDSYGYTF,TGTGCCAGCAGCGTAGGGGACTCCTATGGCTACACCTTC
TRBD1,15,TRBJ1-1,TRBV6-4,NA,CASSAQGAGVTEAFF,TGTGCCAGCAGCGCACAGGGGGCAGGGGTCACTGAAGCTTTCTTT
NA,12,TRBJ2-7,TRBV30,once,CAWSRVTYEQYF,TGTGCCTGGAGTCGGGTCACCTACGAGCAGTACTTC
TRBD1,14,TRBJ1-1,TRBV9,NA,CASNKDRVNTEAFF,TGTGCCAGCAACAAGGACAGGGTGAACACTGAAGCTTTCTTT
NA,14,TRBJ1-2,TRBV7-8,NA,CASSPDPGYYGYTF,TGTGCCAGCAGTCCCGACCCCGGGTACTATGGCTACACCTTC
TRBD1,14,TRBJ1-5,TRBV19,NA,CASTTSGGSQPQHF,TGTGCCAGTACAACCTCAGGGGGGTCCCAGCCCCAGCATTTT
TRBD1,19,TRBJ1-3,TRBV4-2,NA,CASSLDGTGGLGSGNTIYF,TGTGCCAGCAGCTTGGATGGGACAGGGGGCTTGGGCTCTGGAAACACCATATATTTT
TRBD1,18,TRBJ2-6,TRBV5-1,NA,CASSLTGFGKSGANVLTF,TGCGCCAGCAGCCTGACAGGGTTTGGGAAATCTGGGGCCAACGTCCTGACTTTC
NA,14,TRBJ1-4,TRBV30,once,CAWSPGNRDEKLFF,TGTGCCTGGAGTCCGGGCAATCGGGATGAAAAACTGTTTTTT
TRBD2,14,TRBJ2-3,TRBV19,NA,CASSYGGAADTQYF,TGTGCCAGTAGTTACGGGGGGGCGGCAGATACGCAGTATTTT
NA,13,TRBJ1-2,TRBV21-1,NA,CASSLVRGRGYTF,TGTGCCAGCAGCCTGGTAAGAGGGAGGGGCTACACCTTC
NA,12,TRBJ2-3,TRBV29-1,NA,CSVVGRGDTQYF,TGCAGCGTTGTGGGGCGGGGAGATACGCAGTATTTT
NA,12,TRBJ1-2,TRBV9,NA,CASSVGDYGYTF,TGTGCCAGCAGCGTAGGGGACTATGGCTACACCTTC
NA,19,TRBJ1-4,TRBV7-9,NA,CASSLNNPGPSGVNEKLFF,TGTGCCAGCAGCTTAAATAACCCGGGCCCTAGTGGGGTTAATGAAAAACTGTTTTTT
NA,14,TRBJ1-2,TRBV7-8,few,CASSLGTETYGYTF,TGTGCCAGCAGCTTAGGGACGGAAACCTATGGCTACACCTTC
TRBD1,16,TRBJ2-6,TRBV9,NA,CASSVEGASGANVLTF,TGTGCCAGCAGCGTAGAGGGGGCCTCTGGGGCCAACGTCCTGACTTTC
NA,16,TRBJ2-2,TRBV7-6,NA,CASSPLLGAGTGELFF,TGTGCCAGCAGCCCACTACTGGGGGCAGGCACCGGGGAGCTGTTTTTT